Included here is one T cell receptor (beta chain) sequence, with context. Its antigen is undetermined. The assay was immunoSEQ multiplex PCR, and TCRdb's table has in-frame clones only and misses some. The sample lists under 20,000 clones, less than 80% occurring once. The data stem from a study of T cells after posttransplantation cyclophosphamide. Overall study results and limits: Recipient CMV seropositivity and CMV reactivation strongly tracked TRB clonality.

Cyclophosphamide on days +3 and +4 followed busulfan-fludarabine conditioning and a marrow graft. The sample in question was PBMCs, obtained after an allogeneic stem cell transplant with post-transplant cyclophosphamide. The clonotype originates from a male patient between 25 and 40 years old who received an allogeneic stem cell transplant from a related donor, was CMV-positive, and had acute GVHD only. Some T cells may be graft donor cells.

This CDR3 is CASSQDQWTGYNEQFF. CDR3 nucleotides: TGCGCCAGCAGCCAGGACCAATGGACAGGGTACAATGAGCAGTTCTTC. The rearrangement uses TRBV4-3 and TRBJ2-1, with 8 nucleotides matching TRBD1. The germline gives CDR1 LGHNA, CDR2 YSLEER. V lost 3 bases to trimming and J lost 4 bases; unmatched junction nucleotides: 8. The CDR3 has 16 residues.